A selection of T cell receptor beta chains follows, all from one sample in a study of vaccination effects on CD4 cells after COVID-19. Libraries were prepared by immunoSEQ multiplex PCR; TCRdb keeps only in-frame clonotypes and omits some of them. The data contain about 48,000 clones, about 67% of them seen just once; the ten biggest clones take up approximately 5%. No cognate antigen is known for these TCRs. The sample consisted of CD4+ T cells from PBMCs cultured without peptide, taken before COVID-19 vaccination. The receptors shown here come from a human donor who received a COVID-19 vaccine. Each CDR3 is given with its conserved first and last residue. The order of the fields is J gene, V gene, clone size, D gene, CDR3 DNA, CDR3 protein. The D gene is left open where the match is weak. Clone size is stated in some rows and not others, as once, few, many or a class when expanded.

TRBJ1-6 | TRBV12-3/TRBV12-4 | - | - | TGTGCCAGCAGTTCGCCGACAGGACCCCTCCACTTT | CASSSPTGPLHF
TRBJ2-1 | TRBV5-4 | - | - | TGTGCCAGCAGCTTAAGGAGGGACAATGAGCAGTTCTTC | CASSLRRDNEQFF
TRBJ1-1 | TRBV15 | - | - | TGTGCCACCAGCAGAGATGTGGGGGCTAGGGAAGCTTTCTTT | CATSRDVGAREAFF
TRBJ1-2 | TRBV4-2 | - | - | TGTGCCAGCAGCCCGGCTGGTGAAGGGCAGCCTAAATCCCTCTACACCTTC | CASSPAGEGQPKSLYTF
TRBJ2-1 | TRBV24-1 | few | - | TGTGCCACCAGTGAACAGACAGGTTCCTACAATGAGCAGTTCTTC | CATSEQTGSYNEQFF
TRBJ1-1 | TRBV6-5 | many | - | TGTGCCAGCAGTTACAGTGGTAGGGAAGCTTTCTTT | CASSYSGREAFF
TRBJ1-5 | TRBV28 | - | TRBD1 | TGTGCCAGCAGTTTAAAACAGGGGGGGCGTCAGCCCCAGCATTTT | CASSLKQGGRQPQHF
TRBJ1-1 | TRBV14 | few | - | TGTGCCAGCAGCCAAAACAGGGTGTGGACTGAAGCTTTCTTT | CASSQNRVWTEAFF
TRBJ2-7 | TRBV7-9 | few | TRBD2 | TGTGCCAGCAGCTTAGCTAGCGGGAGCCATAGCGAGCAGTACTTC | CASSLASGSHSEQYF
TRBJ1-6 | TRBV14 | - | - | TGTGCCAGCAGCGAAGCCCTTTTTGTCGGGTCACCCCTCCACTTT | CASSEALFVGSPLHF
TRBJ2-4 | TRBV5-1 | - | - | TGCGCCAGCAGCGGGGGCGGGAGTGACATTCAGTACTTC | CASSGGGSDIQYF
TRBJ1-6 | TRBV19 | few | - | TGTGCCAGTAGTCTAAGCTCCTATAATTCACCCCTCCACTTT | CASSLSSYNSPLHF
TRBJ1-1 | TRBV7-9 | - | - | TGTGCCAGCAGCCCTACGGCGGGGAGCACTGAAGCTTTCTTT | CASSPTAGSTEAFF
TRBJ2-3 | TRBV9 | - | - | TGTGCCAGCAGCGCTTCACTCACAGATACGCAGTATTTT | CASSASLTDTQYF
TRBJ2-5 | TRBV29-1 | once | - | TGCAGCGCCCTAGGGGGGCTCCAAGAGACCCAGTACTTC | CSALGGLQETQYF
TRBJ1-2 | TRBV10-3 | - | TRBD1 | TGTGCCATCAGTGAGGGGGGGACAGGGTTGGACTATGGCTACACCTTC | CAISEGGTGLDYGYTF
TRBJ2-1 | TRBV7-8 | few | - | TGTGCCAGCAGCCGAAGGACAGTATACAATGAGCAGTTCTTC | CASSRRTVYNEQFF
TRBJ1-1 | TRBV25-1 | - | TRBD1 | TGTGCCAGCAGTGGGGGAGGACAGGGAGGTGAAGCTTTCTTT | CASSGGGQGGEAFF
TRBJ2-1 | TRBV25-1 | - | - | TGTGCCAGCGCTCCGCGGACCTCCTACAATGAGCAGTTCTTC | CASAPRTSYNEQFF
TRBJ1-1 | TRBV28 | - | - | TGTGCCAGCAGACCGGGGGGGCTAAACACTGAAGCTTTCTTT | CASRPGGLNTEAFF
TRBJ2-1 | TRBV10-3 | few | TRBD2 | TGTGCCATAAGAATAGCGGGAGGGCCTAACAATGAGCAGTTCTTC | CAIRIAGGPNNEQFF
TRBJ1-1 | TRBV3-1/TRBV3-2 | few | - | TGTGCCAGCAGCCAACCCGCACCGGGCACTGAAGCTTTCTTT | CASSQPAPGTEAFF
TRBJ1-1 | TRBV6-2/TRBV6-3 | - | TRBD1 | TGTGCCAGCAGTAATGGACAGGGCTCTGAAGCTTTCTTT | CASSNGQGSEAFF
TRBJ2-1 | TRBV4-1 | - | TRBD2 | TGCGCCAGCAGCCAAGGGTCCCTCCTACTAGCGGCGTACAATGAGCAGTTCTTC | CASSQGSLLLAAYNEQFF
TRBJ1-2 | TRBV6-4 | - | - | TGTGCCAGCAGTACAGGTGGCTATGGCTACACCTTC | CASSTGGYGYTF
TRBJ1-1 | TRBV3-1/TRBV3-2 | - | - | TGTGCCAGCAGCCAAGAAGGGGGAGTATCTGAAGCTTTCTTT | CASSQEGGVSEAFF
TRBJ2-1 | TRBV28 | - | TRBD2 | TGTGCCAGCCGAAGCGGGAGCTCCTACAATGAGCAGTTCTTC | CASRSGSSYNEQFF
TRBJ2-7 | TRBV18 | - | TRBD2 | TGTGCCAGCTCACGGGGGGGGAACTACGAGCAGTACTTC | CASSRGGNYEQYF